This is a list of T cell receptor beta chains from one sample in a study of T cells in Graves' hyperthyroidism and ophthalmopathy. From the multiplex PCR reads, TCRdb called clonotypes with MiXCR, one entry per CDR3 protein. The table shows around 500,000 distinct CDR3 sequences, with about 15% occurring only once. The sequenced sample was blood. Receptors were obtained from a woman between 40 and 55 years old with Graves' hyperthyroidism. Both conserved end residues are part of each CDR3.

J gene: TRBJ2-3; V gene: TRBV7-2; CDR3 protein: CASSLAGRVWDTQYF
J gene: TRBJ1-6; V gene: TRBV5-1; CDR3 protein: CASSLDRGRNSPLHF
J gene: TRBJ2-5; V gene: TRBV10-3; CDR3 protein: CAISDKYGQETQYF
J gene: TRBJ2-5; V gene: TRBV7-9; CDR3 protein: CASSYISLAGEETQYF
J gene: TRBJ1-5; V gene: TRBV25-1; CDR3 protein: CASGVQGSNQPQHF
J gene: TRBJ2-3; V gene: TRBV28; CDR3 protein: CASSLSSASGRDTQYF
J gene: TRBJ2-2; V gene: TRBV7-8; CDR3 protein: CASSSLGGSNTGELFF
J gene: TRBJ2-7; V gene: TRBV7-9; CDR3 protein: CASSLVTYEQYF
J gene: TRBJ1-2; V gene: TRBV29-1; CDR3 protein: CSVEGGQNYGYTF
J gene: TRBJ2-1; V gene: TRBV29-1; CDR3 protein: CSVEEGYNEQFF